This T cell receptor (beta chain) was observed in a study of early T cells in non-severe SARS-CoV-2 infection. Turning to the study itself: Investigators sequenced bulk RNA drawn from unsorted whole blood, and chains remained unpaired. Study-level points and caveats: In VDJdb matching, anti-spike CD8 responses were favored while private and CD4 specificities went missing.

Germline-derived CDR1 and CDR2 are SGHAT and FQNNGV. The CDR3 covers 15 residues. Trimming took 1 base from V and 7 from J, leaving 11 bases between them. This clonotype appeared many times. Its antigen is still unknown. Individual cDNA molecules received unique molecular identifiers. TCRdb re-called the 5' RACE reads through MiXCR, storing one row per CDR3 protein. The sample lists some 38,000 distinct CDR3 sequences, over 3.5% occurring once. The sequenced sample consisted of whole blood. V and J are TRBV11-2 and TRBJ1-6, with D tentatively TRBD1 (6 bases). The sequence was collected from an adult who was a healthcare worker with PCR-confirmed SARS-CoV-2 infection or an uninfected control (not recorded which). CDR3 protein: CASSLARGGNSPLHF. The CDR3 DNA follows: TGTGCCAGCAGCTTAGCCAGGGGAGGAAATTCACCCCTCCACTTT.